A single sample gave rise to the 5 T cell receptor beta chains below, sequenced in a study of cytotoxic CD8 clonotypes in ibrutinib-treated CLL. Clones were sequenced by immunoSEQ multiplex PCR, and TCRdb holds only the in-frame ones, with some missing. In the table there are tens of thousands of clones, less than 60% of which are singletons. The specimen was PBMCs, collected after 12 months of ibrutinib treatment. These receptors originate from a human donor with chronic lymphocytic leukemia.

CDR3 loop: CASRLAGGPTDTQYF. The CDR3 DNA follows: TGTGCCAGCAGGTTAGCGGGAGGGCCCACAGATACGCAGTATTTT. The chain recombines TRBV27 with TRBJ2-3; 11 bases align to TRBD2. The CDR3 consists of 15 residues. Germline CDR1 MNHEY, CDR2 SMNVEV (reference sequence). The V and J ends lost 6 bases and 2 bases, in that order; junction bases with no gene match: 4.

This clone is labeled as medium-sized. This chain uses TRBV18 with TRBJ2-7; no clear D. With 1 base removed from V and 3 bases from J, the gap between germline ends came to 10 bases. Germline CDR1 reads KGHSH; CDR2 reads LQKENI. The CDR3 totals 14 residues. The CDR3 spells CASSPQGWDYEQYF. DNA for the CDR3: TGTGCCAGCTCACCACAGGGATGGGACTACGAGCAGTACTTC.

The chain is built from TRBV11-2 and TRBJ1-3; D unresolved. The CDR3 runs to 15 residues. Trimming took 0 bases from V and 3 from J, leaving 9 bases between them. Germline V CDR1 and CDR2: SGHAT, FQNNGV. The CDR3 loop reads CASSLDQGFGNTIYF. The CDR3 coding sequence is TGTGCCAGCAGCTTAGACCAAGGATTTGGAAACACCATATATTTT.

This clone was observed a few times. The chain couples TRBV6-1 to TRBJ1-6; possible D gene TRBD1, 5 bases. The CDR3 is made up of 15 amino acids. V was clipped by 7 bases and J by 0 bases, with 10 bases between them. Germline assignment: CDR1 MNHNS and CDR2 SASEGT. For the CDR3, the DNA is TGTGCCAGCAACCCAGGGAGCTCCTATAATTCACCCCTCCACTTT. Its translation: CASNPGSSYNSPLHF.

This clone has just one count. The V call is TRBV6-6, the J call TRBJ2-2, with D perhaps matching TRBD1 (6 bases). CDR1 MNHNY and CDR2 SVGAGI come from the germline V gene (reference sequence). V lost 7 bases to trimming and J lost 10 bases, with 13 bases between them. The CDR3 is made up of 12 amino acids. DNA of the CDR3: TGTGCCAGCAACCAACAGGGACCGGAGCTGTTTTTT. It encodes CASNQQGPELFF.